This T cell receptor (beta chain) was captured by sequencing in a study of identical twins. V lost 5 bases to trimming and J lost 0 bases, with 17 bases between them. Germline CDR1 is MNHEY and CDR2 is SMNVEV (reference sequence). This CDR3 is 17 amino acids long. Carrying unique molecular identifiers, the cDNA also gained a universal primer site through template switching. MiXCR, run by TCRdb on the 5' RACE reads, gives a single entry per CDR3 protein. The sample records some 660,000 distinct CDR3 sequences, over 8.5% being singletons. The same data also contributed to another study, on yellow fever vaccine responses in identical twins.

This clonotype was sampled from a woman in her late teens or twenties in good health. Sequenced sample: PBMCs. This chain connects TRBV27 to TRBJ2-1, with D possibly matching TRBD1 (7 bases). The CDR3 DNA reads TGTGCCAGCAGTGACCAATCAGGGGGGAGCTCCTACAATGAGCAGTTCTTC. Protein product: CASSDQSGGSSYNEQFF.